This TCR beta chain stems from a study of T cells in Graves' hyperthyroidism and ophthalmopathy. Regarding the study as a whole: Model output signaled ophthalmopathy a median approximately 6 months ahead of onset.

RNA transcripts provided the source from which TCR beta CDR3 regions were amplified. Researchers ran a first-round RT-PCR on the TCR CDR3 using the HTBI primer set. Each CDR3 protein is one row after TCRdb ran MiXCR on the multiplex PCR reads. In the table there are over 700,000 distinct CDR3 sequences, roughly a third of which are singletons. Clinicians diagnosed patients from clinical symptoms, serum thyroxine and TRAb, thyroid ultrasound and orbital computed tomography. Trimming left V 1 base short and J 6 bases short, with 7 bases between. Germline CDR1 reads SGHTA; CDR2 reads FQGTGA. There are 12 residues in the CDR3. As regards this clonotype: Antigen: not known.

The V and J genes are TRBV7-3 and TRBJ2-7; no firm D call. Input material: blood. The sequence derives from a woman in her thirties or forties with Graves' hyperthyroidism. The CDR3 region has the DNA TGTGCCAGCAGCTTAAATAGGCGCGAGCAGTACTTC. The encoded protein is CASSLNRREQYF.